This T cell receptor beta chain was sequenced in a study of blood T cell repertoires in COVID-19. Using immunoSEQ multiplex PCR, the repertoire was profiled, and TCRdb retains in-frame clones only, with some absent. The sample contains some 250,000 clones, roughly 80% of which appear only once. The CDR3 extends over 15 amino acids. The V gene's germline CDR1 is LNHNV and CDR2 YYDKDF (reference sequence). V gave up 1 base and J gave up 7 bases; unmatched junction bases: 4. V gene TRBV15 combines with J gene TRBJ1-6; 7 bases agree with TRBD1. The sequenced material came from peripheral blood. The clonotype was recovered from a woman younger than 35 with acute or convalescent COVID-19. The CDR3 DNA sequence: TGTGCCACCAGCAGAGCGACAGGGAGAAATTCACCCCTCCACTTT. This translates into CATSRATGRNSPLHF.